Presented here are 6 T cell receptor beta chains from one specimen sequenced in a study of blood T cells in healthy people across ages. Then a second PCR, running roughly 7 to 12 cycles, was carried out with a sample-barcoded 5' primer and a J-beta primer mix. Each CDR3 protein is one row after TCRdb ran MiXCR on the 5' RACE reads. The sample contains about 970,000 distinct CDR3 sequences, just over 50% of which appear only once. The material sequenced was blood. These receptors all come from a woman aged 55-70 years in good health.

This chain joins TRBV5-1 and TRBJ2-4; 11 nucleotides match TRBD2. TRBJ2-7 explains the end of the DNA better; the J call may be wrong. The CDR3 has 15 amino acids. The germline gives CDR1 SGHRS, CDR2 YFSETQ. The CDR3 region is CASSLDLAGGYEQYF. CDR3 nucleotide sequence: TGCGCCAGCAGCTTGGATCTAGCGGGAGGATACGAGCAGTACTTC.

The chain combines TRBV7-8 with TRBJ2-7; 7 bases line up with TRBD1. The CDR3 extends over 15 amino acids. After removal of 7 bases from V and 2 bases from J, the junction contained 11 bases not matched to a gene. Germline V gives CDR1 SGHVS, CDR2 FQNEAQ. CDR3 coding DNA: TGTGCCAGCACCCCGTACAGGGGACCTGCCTACGAGCAGTACTTC. Translation gives CASTPYRGPAYEQYF.

The V and J genes are TRBV7-7 and TRBJ2-1; maybe TRBD2 (5 bases). This CDR3 is built from 14 residues. Trimming took off 2 bases at V and 4 bases at J, with 9 bases between the two ends. Germline values: CDR1 SSHAT, CDR2 FNYEAQ (reference sequence). CDR3 residues: CASSLFGEYNEQFF. CDR3 sequence (DNA): TGTGCCAGCAGCTTATTCGGGGAGTACAATGAGCAGTTCTTC.

The CDR3 is CAWDFEGANVLTF. In nucleotides, the CDR3 is TGTGCCTGGGACTTCGAAGGGGCCAACGTCCTGACTTTC. This chain joins TRBV30 and TRBJ2-6; D not certain. The CDR3 has 13 amino acids. V was cut by 5 bases and J by 4 bases, with 9 bases left in between. CDR1 and CDR2 (germline): GTSNPN, SVGIG (reference sequence). The full variable domain, rest sourced from reference TRBV30 and TRBJ2-6, is SQTIHQWPATLVQPVGSPLSLECTVEGTSNPNLYWYRQAAGRGLQLLFYSVGIGQISSEVPQNLSASRPQDRQFILSSKKLLLSDSGFYLCAWDFEGANVLTFGAGSRLTVL.

In its sample, this clonotype was seen a few times. The chain uses TRBV29-1 and TRBJ2-1, with 12 bases fitting TRBD2. The CDR3 covers 13 residues. Germline CDR1 reads SQVTM; CDR2 reads ANQGSEA. V shed 2 bases and J 14 bases; nucleotides not matched to a gene: 7. CDR3 sequence (DNA): TGCAGCGTTGAATCGACTAGCGGGAGTTTAAAGTTCTTC. Protein sequence: CSVESTSGSLKFF.

J is TRBJ2-7 and V is TRBV5-1; maybe TRBD2 (5 bases). V lost 1 base to trimming and J lost 4 bases, with 15 bases between them. The CDR3 is made up of 15 amino acids. CDR1 SGHRS and CDR2 YFSETQ come from the germline V gene. The CDR3 coding sequence is TGCGCCAGCAGCTTGCGGACTCCGCCTGGGTACGAGCAGTACTTC. The encoded protein is CASSLRTPPGYEQYF.